This T cell receptor (beta chain) comes out of a study of shared clonotypes between healthy human individuals (dated by TCRdb to the early 2020s). Study-wide context: The cohort included a few men and a couple of women between 18 and 49 years of age. To estimate repertoire size and how much clonotype sharing occurs between individuals, the study deeply sequenced the blood TCR repertoires of five or six healthy adults. Different laboratories and diverse techniques were used to prepare libraries and sequence TCR repertoires, to increase sequencing depth and limit assay-specific biases. Each donor's leukapheresis produced roughly between roughly 0.9 and 9 billion PBMCs. Beyond this particular receptor, the publication reports: The genetic and exposure-history diversity represented was limited by the small number of donors. Sampling was restricted to blood, and TCR repertoires in tissue are likely to differ from TCR repertoires in blood. Pairwise subsampling indicated that sequencing depth was expected to affect the degree of clonotype sharing among donors.

TCR CDR3 regions were amplified from genomic DNA by multiplex PCR using the deep immunoSEQ assay. For each cell subset, the extracted genomic DNA was distributed evenly across all wells of several immunoSEQ 96-well plates, and each plate served as one replicate. For unsorted PBMC, about 0.3 ug genomic DNA, equal to 30,000 or so T cell genomes, was loaded into each replicate PCR. Ten immunoSEQ deep assay plates were used to sequence unsorted PBMC genomic DNA. Purified libraries were measured with a Qubit 3.0 fluorometer, size-checked on a Bioanalyzer 2100, and measured again with the KAPA Library Quantification kit. Every immunoSEQ 96-well plate was sequenced on a dedicated single-read 150-cycle Illumina NextSeq 550 flow cell. The study's processing was this. The immunoSEQ output contained only junctional sequences without quality scores, so filtering could not match that applied to full-length reads. Sequences were annotated with PyIR, a Python wrapper for IgBLAST v1.9, and V/J genes and CDR3 were assigned using IMGT germline references. Any read was removed if the V/J assignment was weak (E-value above 1e-6), the CDR3 was missing, or the read contained stop codons, out-of-frame junctions, or ambiguous translated residues. A V3J clonotype was defined by an identical inferred V gene, J gene, and CDR3 amino acid sequence. The percentage overlap between two repertoires was calculated by dividing the number of shared unique clonotypes by the size of the smaller repertoire. Repertoire richness was assessed with RTK rarefaction, the Chao1 estimator, and Recon v2.1 estimates of unobserved clonotypes. Held by TCRdb, this immuneACCESS table contains in-frame sequences only and omits some clones. Under half of the omission traces to an unresolved V gene where checked; the cause of the rest is unknown. That table furnishes V, J and clone size, whereas the DNA furnished D and trimming. This sample lists some 480,000 clones; 65% to 80% were detected once. Approximately 12% of the sample is held by the ten biggest clonotypes.

From cysteine to phenylalanine, the CDR3 is 13 amino acids long. Only CDR3 DNA remains: 39 bases, in frame from the first base. CDR1 SGHVS and CDR2 FQNEAQ are derived from the germline V gene. Trimming takes 1 base from V and 4 bases from J, and the germline ends sit 7 bases apart. Healthy HIV-negative adults with no recently reported acute infections or vaccinations were included as donors. All donors were Caucasian adults living in Nashville, Tennessee, USA. For unsorted samples, tens of millions of PBMCs were counted, and genomic DNA was extracted using the QIAamp DNA Blood Mini kit. Blood was collected by leukapheresis, and PBMCs were isolated by Ficoll-Histopaque density gradient centrifugation and then cryopreserved in liquid nitrogen vapor phase. On this clone: Its antigen target is currently unknown. Base qualities are not provided; no much larger clone lies one nucleotide away.

The V and J segments used are TRBV7-8 and TRBJ1-1; the D gene identity is not certain. The sample consisted of PBMCs. This TCR derives from a woman in her forties in good health. Some clones in this sample may be carry-over from other donors' samples. The CDR3 protein is CASSLVEFTEAFF. The nucleotide sequence reads as follows: TGTGCCAGCAGCTTAGTTGAGTTCACTGAAGCTTTCTTT. With the rest looked up from the reference TRBV7-8 and TRBJ1-1 genes rather than sequenced, the full variable domain is GAGVSQSPRYKVAKRGQDVALRCDPISGHVSLFWYQQALGQGPEFLTYFQNEAQLDKSGLPSDRFFAERPEGSVSTLKIQRTQQEDSAVYLCASSLVEFTEAFFGQGTRLTVV.